The rows below give T cell receptor beta chains drawn from one sample of a study of CD8+ T cells in alopecia areata. Method: immunoSEQ multiplex PCR; TCRdb's copy keeps in-frame clones and lacks some. The sample holds 110,000 or so clones, roughly three fifths seen once. The material was CD4+ T cells sorted from blood, obtained at week 24, from a patient treated with tofacitinib. These TCRs come from a human donor with alopecia areata. Both conserved end residues are part of each CDR3. D genes are given only for firm matches. Part of the rows lack a size; the others show once, few, many or a class for expanded clones.

D gene,clone size,V gene,J gene,CDR3 protein,CDR3 DNA
NA,NA,TRBV5-1,TRBJ1-6,CASSLPGEPLHF,TGCGCCAGCAGCCTGCCAGGGGAACCCCTCCACTTT
NA,few,TRBV30,TRBJ2-2,CAAGWGNTGELFF,TGTGCCGCCGGGTGGGGGAACACCGGGGAGCTGTTTTTT
TRBD1,NA,TRBV6-5,TRBJ2-2,CASSPGQGSAGELFF,TGTGCCAGCAGTCCGGGACAGGGGTCGGCCGGGGAGCTGTTTTTT
TRBD1,NA,TRBV15,TRBJ2-2,CAAKTGTGPGELFF,TGTGCCGCCAAAACCGGGACAGGGCCCGGGGAGCTGTTTTTT
NA,few,TRBV23-1,TRBJ2-7,CASGTWSYEQYF,TGCGCCAGCGGGACTTGGTCCTACGAGCAGTACTTC
NA,few,TRBV5-1,TRBJ2-7,CASSRDKNLYEQYF,TGCGCCAGCAGCAGGGACAAGAACCTCTACGAGCAGTACTTC
TRBD2,NA,TRBV29-1,TRBJ2-7,CSVAGTTDEQYF,TGCAGCGTTGCCGGGACTACAGACGAGCAGTACTTC
NA,NA,TRBV4-1,TRBJ2-2,CASSQVGGTGELFF,TGCGCCAGCAGCCAAGTGGGAGGCACCGGGGAGCTGTTTTTT
NA,NA,TRBV27,TRBJ2-5,CASSLSKAEETQYF,TGTGCCAGCAGTTTATCGAAGGCAGAAGAGACCCAGTACTTC
NA,NA,TRBV10-1,TRBJ1-2,CASSDAGYNYGYTF,TGCGCCAGCAGTGATGCAGGGTACAACTATGGCTACACCTTC
NA,NA,TRBV5-1,TRBJ2-2,CASSPLAGRTGELFF,TGCGCCAGCAGCCCTCTAGCCGGGCGCACCGGGGAGCTGTTTTTT
NA,NA,TRBV5-1,TRBJ2-7,CASSPTGQSSYEQYF,TGCGCCAGCAGCCCTACGGGACAAAGCTCCTACGAGCAGTACTTC
NA,NA,TRBV9,TRBJ2-5,CASSVVGGETQYF,TGTGCCAGCAGCGTAGTAGGGGGAGAGACCCAGTACTTC
TRBD2,NA,TRBV4-1,TRBJ2-5,CASTPAGGPETQYF,TGCGCCAGCACCCCAGCGGGGGGGCCAGAGACCCAGTACTTC
NA,NA,TRBV5-1,TRBJ2-5,CASSFGAYQETQYF,TGCGCCAGCAGCTTTGGGGCGTACCAAGAGACCCAGTACTTC
NA,NA,TRBV7-2,TRBJ2-5,CANVWGDPHETQYF,TGTGCCAACGTTTGGGGGGACCCCCATGAGACCCAGTACTTC
NA,NA,TRBV30,TRBJ1-2,CALGGTLYGYTF,TGTGCCCTGGGCGGGACACTCTATGGCTACACCTTC
NA,NA,TRBV27,TRBJ1-2,CASSRAIVAGVNYGYTF,TGTGCCAGCAGCCGGGCCATTGTGGCAGGGGTTAACTATGGCTACACCTTC
NA,NA,TRBV4-1,TRBJ2-3,CASSRNDRRRADTQYF,TGCGCCAGCAGCCGGAACGACAGGCGACGGGCAGATACGCAGTATTTT
NA,NA,TRBV29-1,TRBJ2-5,CSVQRGAKTQYF,TGCAGCGTACAGAGGGGGGCGAAGACCCAGTACTTC
NA,NA,TRBV15,TRBJ2-7,CATSRDFQNYEQYF,TGTGCCACCAGCAGAGATTTCCAGAACTACGAGCAGTACTTC
TRBD2,NA,TRBV29-1,TRBJ2-3,CSVESLAGGPGTDTQYF,TGCAGCGTTGAAAGCCTAGCGGGGGGGCCGGGCACAGATACGCAGTATTTT
TRBD1,NA,TRBV2,TRBJ1-5,CASKVGTVNQPQHF,TGTGCCAGCAAGGTAGGGACAGTTAATCAGCCCCAGCATTTT
TRBD1,once,TRBV27,TRBJ1-6,CASSLSTGGNSPLHF,TGTGCCAGCAGTTTATCAACAGGGGGGAATTCACCCCTCCACTTT
NA,NA,TRBV7-2,TRBJ1-1,CASSEIRGTEAFF,TGTGCCAGCAGCGAAATCAGGGGAACTGAAGCTTTCTTT
NA,NA,TRBV2,TRBJ1-2,CASNPSLMNYGYTF,TGTGCCAGCAATCCCAGCTTGATGAACTATGGCTACACCTTC
TRBD2,NA,TRBV30,TRBJ2-1,CAWSVPGGGDYNEQFF,TGTGCCTGGAGTGTACCAGGCGGGGGAGATTACAATGAGCAGTTCTTC
NA,NA,TRBV29-1,TRBJ2-1,CSAGSGSEQFF,TGCAGTGCGGGCTCGGGTAGTGAGCAGTTCTTC
NA,NA,TRBV29-1,TRBJ2-3,CSVCPSTDTQYF,TGCAGCGTTTGTCCTAGCACAGATACGCAGTATTTT
TRBD2,few,TRBV5-1,TRBJ2-3,CASSLATSGAPDTQYF,TGCGCCAGCAGCTTGGCAACTAGCGGGGCCCCAGATACGCAGTATTTT
NA,NA,TRBV18,TRBJ1-1,CASSQARMNTEAFF,TGTGCCAGCTCGCAGGCTCGGATGAACACTGAAGCTTTCTTT
TRBD1,NA,TRBV6-5,TRBJ2-1,CASRRDSYNEQFF,TGTGCCAGCAGAAGGGACAGCTACAATGAGCAGTTCTTC